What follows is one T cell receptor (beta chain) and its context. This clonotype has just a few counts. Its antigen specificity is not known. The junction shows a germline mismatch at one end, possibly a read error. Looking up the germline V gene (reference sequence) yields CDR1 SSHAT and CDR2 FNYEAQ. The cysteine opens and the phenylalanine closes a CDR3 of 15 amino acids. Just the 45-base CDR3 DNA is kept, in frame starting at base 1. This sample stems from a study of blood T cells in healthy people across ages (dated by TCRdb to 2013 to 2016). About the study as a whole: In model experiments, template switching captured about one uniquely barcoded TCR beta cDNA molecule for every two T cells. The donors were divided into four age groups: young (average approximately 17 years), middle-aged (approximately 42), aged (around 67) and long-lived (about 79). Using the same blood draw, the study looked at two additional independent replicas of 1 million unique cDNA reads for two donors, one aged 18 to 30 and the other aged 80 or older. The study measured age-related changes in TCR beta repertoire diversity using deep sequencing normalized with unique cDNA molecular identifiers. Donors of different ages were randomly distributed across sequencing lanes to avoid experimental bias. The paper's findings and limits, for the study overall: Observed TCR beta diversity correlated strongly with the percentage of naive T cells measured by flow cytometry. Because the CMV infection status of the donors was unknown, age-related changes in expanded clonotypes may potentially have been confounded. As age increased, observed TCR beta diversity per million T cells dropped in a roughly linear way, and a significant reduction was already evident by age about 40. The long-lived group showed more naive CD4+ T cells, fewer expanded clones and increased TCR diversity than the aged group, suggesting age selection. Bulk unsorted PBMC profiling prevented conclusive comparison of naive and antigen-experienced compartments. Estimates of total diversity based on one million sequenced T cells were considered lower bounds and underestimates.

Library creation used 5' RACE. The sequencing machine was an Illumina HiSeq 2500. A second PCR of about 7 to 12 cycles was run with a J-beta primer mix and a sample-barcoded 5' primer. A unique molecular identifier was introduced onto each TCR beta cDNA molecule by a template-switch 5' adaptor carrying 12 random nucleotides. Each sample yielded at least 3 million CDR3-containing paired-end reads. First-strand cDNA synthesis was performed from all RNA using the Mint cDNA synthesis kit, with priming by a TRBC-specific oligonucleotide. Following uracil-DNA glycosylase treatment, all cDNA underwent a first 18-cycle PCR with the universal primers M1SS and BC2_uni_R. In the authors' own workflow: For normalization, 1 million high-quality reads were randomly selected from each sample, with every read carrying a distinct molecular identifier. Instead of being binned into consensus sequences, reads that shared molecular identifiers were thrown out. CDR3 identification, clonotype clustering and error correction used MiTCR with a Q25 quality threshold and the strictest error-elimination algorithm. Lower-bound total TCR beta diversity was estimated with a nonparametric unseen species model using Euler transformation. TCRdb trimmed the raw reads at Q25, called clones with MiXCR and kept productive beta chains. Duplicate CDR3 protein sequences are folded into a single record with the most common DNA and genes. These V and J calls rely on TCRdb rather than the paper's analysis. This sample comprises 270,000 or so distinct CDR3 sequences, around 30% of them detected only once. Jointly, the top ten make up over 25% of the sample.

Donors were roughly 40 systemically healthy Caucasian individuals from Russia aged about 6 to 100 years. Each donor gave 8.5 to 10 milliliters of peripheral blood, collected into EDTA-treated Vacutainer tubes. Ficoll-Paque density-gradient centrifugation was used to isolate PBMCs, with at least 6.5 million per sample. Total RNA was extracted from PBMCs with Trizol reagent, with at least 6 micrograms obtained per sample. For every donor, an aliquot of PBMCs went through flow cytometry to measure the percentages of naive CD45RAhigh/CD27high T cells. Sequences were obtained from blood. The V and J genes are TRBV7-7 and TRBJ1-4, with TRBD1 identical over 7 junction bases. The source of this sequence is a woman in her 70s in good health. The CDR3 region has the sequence CASSRGTATNEKLFF. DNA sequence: TGTGCTAGCAGCAGGGGGACAGCAACTAATGAAAAACTGTTTTTT.